This T cell receptor beta chain derives from a study of T cells after yellow fever vaccination. Study context: It was SMART-Seq v4 Ultra Low Input that prepared the fractions with low cell numbers.

Overall study findings and caveats: Contamination of FACS-sorted repertoires by abundant clonotypes from the bulk population could occur. Peaking on day 5 versus 15, the secondary response was faster but weaker. The CD4 compartment and the CD8 compartment contained a small share of clonotypes in common.

As for this clonotype: As yet, its antigen is unknown.

TCRdb analysed the 5' RACE reads with MiXCR anew, one entry per CDR3 protein. The profile shows about 130,000 distinct CDR3 sequences, under 8% of them singletons. The germline V and J ends were trimmed by 3 bases and 4 bases, with 12 bases remaining between them. The V gene's germline CDR1 is SEHNR and CDR2 FQNEAQ (reference sequence). The CDR3 runs to 15 residues. Sequenced here: CD4+ T cells sorted from PBMCs, sampled approximately 11 days after the first yellow fever vaccination. The chain uses TRBV7-9 and TRBJ1-4; TRBD1 might be the D (5 bases). The clonotype comes from a man aged 18 to 29 who received the YFV17D yellow fever vaccine. The DNA for the CDR3 is TGTGCCAGCAGCTTCCGCGGACACTTTAATGAAAAACTGTTTTTT. Residues: CASSFRGHFNEKLFF.